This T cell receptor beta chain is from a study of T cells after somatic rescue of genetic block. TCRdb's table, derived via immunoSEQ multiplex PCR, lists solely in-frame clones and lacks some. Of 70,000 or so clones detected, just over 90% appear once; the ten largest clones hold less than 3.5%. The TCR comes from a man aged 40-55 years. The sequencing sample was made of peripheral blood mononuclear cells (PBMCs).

As DNA, the CDR3 is TGCGCCAGCAGCCAAGACTGGGGATCCTACAATGAGCAGTTCTTC. The encoded protein is CASSQDWGSYNEQFF. The rearrangement joins TRBV4-1 to TRBJ2-1; D ambiguous. From germline, CDR1 is MGHRA and CDR2 YSYEKL. With 0 bases removed from V and 1 base from J, the gap between germline ends came to 7 bases. The CDR3 is 15 residues long.